This T cell receptor (beta chain) stems from a study of CD8+ T cells in alopecia areata. Study summary: Twice a day, 5 to 10 mg of oral tofacitinib was administered to treated patients.

As the sequencing template, cDNA was produced by extracting RNA and reverse transcribing it. Measured with immunoSEQ multiplex PCR; TCRdb has only the in-frame clones, and not every one. Of about 120,000 clones detected, around 56% appear once; the ten largest clones hold roughly 0.5%. Specified treatment: oral pan-JAK inhibitor, 5-10 mg twice daily. The TCR sequence derives from a human donor with alopecia areata. The material was CD4+ T cells sorted from blood, obtained at week 4, from a patient treated with tofacitinib.

DNA for the CDR3: TGTGCCAGCAGTGAAGGTTGGCTAGCGGGGAGCTCCTACAATGAGCAGTTCTTC. Translated: CASSEGWLAGSSYNEQFF. The chain recombines TRBV25-1 with TRBJ2-1, with 9 bases fitting TRBD2. Germline CDR1 and CDR2: MGHDK and SYGVNS. V trimming: 2 bases; J trimming: 0 bases; junction bases outside the gene matches: 8. This CDR3 has 18 amino acids.